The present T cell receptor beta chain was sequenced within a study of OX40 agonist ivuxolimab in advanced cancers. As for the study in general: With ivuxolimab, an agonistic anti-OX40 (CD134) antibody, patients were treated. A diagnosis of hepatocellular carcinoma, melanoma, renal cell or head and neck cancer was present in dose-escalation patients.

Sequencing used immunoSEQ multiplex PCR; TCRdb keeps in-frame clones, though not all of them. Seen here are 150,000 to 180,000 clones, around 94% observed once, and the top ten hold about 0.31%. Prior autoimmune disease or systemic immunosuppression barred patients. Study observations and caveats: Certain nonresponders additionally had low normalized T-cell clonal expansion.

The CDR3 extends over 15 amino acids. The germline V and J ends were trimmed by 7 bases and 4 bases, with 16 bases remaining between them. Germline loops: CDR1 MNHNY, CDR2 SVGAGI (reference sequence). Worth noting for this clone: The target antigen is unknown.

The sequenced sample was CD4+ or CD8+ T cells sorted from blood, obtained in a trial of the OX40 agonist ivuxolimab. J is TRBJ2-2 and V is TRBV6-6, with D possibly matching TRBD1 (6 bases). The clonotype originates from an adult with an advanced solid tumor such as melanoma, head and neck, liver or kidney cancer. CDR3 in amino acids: CASNLQGPGTGELFF. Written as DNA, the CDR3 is TGTGCCAGCAATCTACAGGGCCCCGGCACCGGGGAGCTGTTTTTT.